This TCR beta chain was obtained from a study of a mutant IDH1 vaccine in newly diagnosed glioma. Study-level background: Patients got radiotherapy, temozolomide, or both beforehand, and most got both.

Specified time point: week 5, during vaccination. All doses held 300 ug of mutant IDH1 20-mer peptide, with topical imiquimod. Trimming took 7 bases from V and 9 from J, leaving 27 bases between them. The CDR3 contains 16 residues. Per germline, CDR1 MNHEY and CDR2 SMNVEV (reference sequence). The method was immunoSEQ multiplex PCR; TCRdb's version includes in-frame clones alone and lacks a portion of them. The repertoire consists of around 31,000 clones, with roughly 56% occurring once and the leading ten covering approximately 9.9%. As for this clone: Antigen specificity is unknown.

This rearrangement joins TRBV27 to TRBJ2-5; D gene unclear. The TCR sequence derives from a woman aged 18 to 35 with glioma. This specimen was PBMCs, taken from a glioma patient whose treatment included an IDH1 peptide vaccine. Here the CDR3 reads CASIQPPRWPVVSQYF. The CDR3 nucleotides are TGTGCCAGCATCCAACCCCCCAGGTGGCCGGTTGTGTCCCAGTACTTC.